The clone carrying this TCR beta chain has ten or more counts. Individuals with ophthalmopathy presented a Clinical Activity Score of at least 3, a NOSPECS grade of at least 4 and a duration under 3 months. The study left out patients who had uncontrolled infection, other autoimmune disease, pregnancy or lactation. An approximately 9.4 ml volume of fresh peripheral blood provided the PBMCs. The source material, RNA transcripts, was used to amplify TCR beta CDR3 regions. The HTBI primer set drove a first-round RT-PCR of the TCR CDR3. TCRdb independently ran MiXCR on the multiplex PCR reads; one entry per CDR3 protein. Counted here are about 640,000 distinct CDR3 sequences, 20% to 25% occurring once; the ten biggest clones make up over 30%. This CDR3 is built from 12 residues. CDR1 and CDR2 (germline): SNHLY, FYNNEI. With 8 bases removed from V and 3 bases from J, the gap between germline ends came to 9 bases.

The data were obtained in a study of T cells in Graves' hyperthyroidism and ophthalmopathy. V and J are TRBV2 and TRBJ2-3; D is unresolved. Sequenced sample: blood. The sequence was obtained from a young man with Graves' ophthalmopathy. Written as DNA, the CDR3 is TGTGCCAGCGCTTTTAGAACAGATACGCAGTATTTT. It yields the protein CASAFRTDTQYF.